This TCR beta chain was recovered during a study of OX40 agonist ivuxolimab in advanced cancers. Across the whole study: Every 2 weeks, patients got intravenous ivuxolimab at one of six dose levels (0.01-10 mg/kg).

Germline V lookup: CDR1 MGHRA, CDR2 YSYEKL. The CDR3 runs to 15 residues. The study, taken as a whole, reports: CD8+ T cells were the subset that, on average, had more expanded clones than CD4+.

This table comes from immunoSEQ multiplex PCR, and its TCRdb copy is limited to in-frame clones, with some not included. The data hold about 100,000 clones, with 75% to 95% observed a single time. With regard to this clone: Its matching antigen is unknown. One end of the junction fails to match germline, which may point to a read error. Other DNA variants within this sample encode the same CDR3.

The chain uses TRBV4-1 and TRBJ2-2; 7 positions match TRBD2. The receptor was derived from an adult with an advanced solid tumor such as melanoma, head and neck, liver or kidney cancer. Sequencing used CD4+ or CD8+ T cells sorted from blood, obtained in a trial of the OX40 agonist ivuxolimab. This CDR3 is CASSQANVAGGELFF. CDR3 DNA: TGCGCCAGCAGCCAAGCTAACGTAGCGGGTGGGGAACTGTTTTTC.